These 23 T cell receptor beta chains share one sample of origin, sequenced in a study of blood T cells in healthy people across ages. Primed by a sample-barcoded 5' primer and a J-beta primer mix, a second PCR proceeded for about 6 to 12 cycles. TCRdb analysed the 5' RACE reads with MiXCR anew, one entry per CDR3 protein. The sample lists 800,000 or so distinct CDR3 sequences, around 62% occurring once. The sequenced sample was blood. The receptor set was obtained from a young man in good health.

The rearrangement uses TRBV10-3 and TRBJ2-1, with 11 nucleotides matching TRBD2. The CDR3 contains 13 residues. Germline trimming cut 5 bases from V and 7 bases from J; bases unmatched to any gene: 1. CDR1 and CDR2 (germline): ENHRY, SYGVKD. The chain's CDR3 is CAISTSGGNEQFF. The DNA for the CDR3 is TGTGCCATCAGTACTAGCGGGGGTAATGAGCAGTTCTTC.

J is TRBJ1-1 and V is TRBV7-2; 7 nucleotides agree with TRBD1. The CDR3 runs 15 residues. Germline CDR1 is SGHTA and CDR2 is FQGNSA. Trimming at V came to 5 bases and at J to 4 bases, leaving 10 bases not matched to a gene. The CDR3 DNA sequence: TGTGCCAGCAGCACCCGACAGGGATCAGGCACTGAAGCTTTCTTT. It encodes CASSTRQGSGTEAFF. The variable domain in full, completed from reference TRBV7-2 and TRBJ1-1, reads GAGVSQSPSNKVTEKGKDVELRCDPISGHTALYWYRQSLGQGLEFLIYFQGNSAPDKSGLPSDRFSAERTGGSVSTLTIQRTQQEDSAVYLCASSTRQGSGTEAFFGQGTRLTVV.

V usage is TRBV28 and J usage is TRBJ2-7, with TRBD1 identical over 11 bases. The J call is doubtful: the DNA matches TRBJ2-5 better. The length of the CDR3 is 17 residues. Per germline, CDR1 MDHEN and CDR2 SYDVKM. The CDR3 loop reads CASSLRTGGVSQETQYF. In DNA form, the CDR3 reads TGTGCCAGCAGTTTGCGGACAGGGGGCGTGAGTCAAGAGACCCAGTACTTC.

The chain carries TRBV10-3 and TRBJ1-1; D not resolved. Germline V gene data show CDR1 as ENHRY and CDR2 as SYGVKD. CDR3 length: 14 residues. V lost 9 bases and J lost 1, with 15 bases in between. The CDR3 loop is CAIGPTDGNTEAFF. The CDR3 DNA reads as TGTGCCATTGGACCCACCGACGGGAACACTGAAGCTTTCTTT.

The V call is TRBV13, the J call TRBJ2-7; no firm D call. The CDR3 consists of 15 residues. Trimming took 1 base from V and 5 from J, leaving 15 bases between them. CDR1 and CDR2 from the germline V gene are PRHDT and FYEKMQ (reference sequence). This chain's CDR3 is CASSLAAGGSNEQYF. In DNA, the CDR3 is TGTGCCAGCAGCTTAGCGGCAGGTGGAAGTAACGAGCAGTACTTC. The whole variable domain, remainder taken from reference TRBV13 and TRBJ2-7, is AAGVIQSPRHLIKEKRETATLKCYPIPRHDTVYWYQQGPGQDPQFLISFYEKMQSDKGSIPDRFSAQQFSDYHSELNMSSLELGDSALYFCASSLAAGGSNEQYFGPGTRLTVT.

In this sample, this clonotype turned up once. This chain links TRBV18 with TRBJ1-2; D is unresolved. With 11 bases removed from V and 9 bases from J, the gap between germline ends came to 10 bases. The length of the CDR3 is 9 residues. Germline V gives CDR1 KGHSH, CDR2 LQKENI. The CDR3: CAGQNCYTF. CDR3 in DNA: TGTGCCGGGCAGAATTGCTACACCTTC. The whole variable domain, remainder taken from reference TRBV18 and TRBJ1-2, is NAGVMQNPRHLVRRRGQEARLRCSPMKGHSHVYWYRQLPEEGLKFMVYLQKENIIDESGMPKERFSAEFPKEGPSILRIQQVVRGDSAAYFCAGQNCYTFGSGTRLTVV.

This clonotype has only a few counts. The rearrangement joins TRBV6-2 or TRBV6-3 to TRBJ1-5; D is unclear. The CDR3 length is 15 residues. V dropped 4 bases and J dropped 3 bases, with 13 bases sitting between them. Germline V gene data show CDR1 as MNHEY and CDR2 as SVGEGT. CDR3: CASSSLDGYNQPQHF. The CDR3 coding sequence is TGTGCCAGCAGTTCCCTCGACGGGTACAATCAGCCCCAGCATTTT.

This chain links TRBV20-1 with TRBJ2-1; a possible D gene is TRBD1 (5 bases). V shed 5 bases and J shed 7 bases, with 9 bases lying between them. The CDR3 totals 11 residues. Per germline, CDR1 DFQATT and CDR2 SNEGSKA (reference sequence). The CDR3 coding sequence is TGCAGTGCTGGGCCAGGGAATGAGCAGTTCTTC. It encodes CSAGPGNEQFF.

This chain links TRBV5-6 with TRBJ2-3, with TRBD1 matching 7 bases. V dropped 4 bases and J dropped 2; count of bases not matched to a gene: 7. Per the germline V gene, CDR1 is SGHDT and CDR2 is YYEEEE. The CDR3 length is 15 residues. The CDR3 DNA is TGTGCCAGCAGCCGAGGGACAGCGATCACAGATACGCAGTATTTT. Translating it yields CASSRGTAITDTQYF.

The rearrangement links TRBV4-2 to TRBJ1-2, with D hard to call. The CDR3 spans 13 residues. V dropped 4 bases and J dropped 0 bases, with 6 bases sitting between them. Germline V gives CDR1 LGHNA, CDR2 YNFKEQ. The CDR3 DNA reads TGTGCCAGCAGCCCAGCTGCTAACTATGGCTACACCTTC. Translation: CASSPAANYGYTF.

This clonotype was picked up a small number of times. V usage is TRBV6-6 and J usage is TRBJ2-4; TRBD1 or TRBD2 may be the D gene (5 bases each). The closer fit of TRBJ2-7 to the DNA end suggests the J call may be wrong. CDR1 MNHNY and CDR2 SVGAGI come from the germline V gene (reference sequence). The CDR3 consists of 13 residues. CDR3 nucleotide sequence: TGTGCCAGCAGTTATTCTACCGGGGCCGAGCAGTACTTC. This codes for CASSYSTGAEQYF.

The genes are TRBV7-2 and TRBJ2-2, with a possible D match to TRBD2 (5 bases). Germline V gene lookup returns CDR1 SGHTA and CDR2 FQGNSA. V gave up 5 bases and J gave up 4 bases, with 14 bases separating them. This CDR3 has 15 amino acids. CDR3 amino acids: CASSPLRGATGELFF. In DNA form, the CDR3 reads TGTGCCAGCAGCCCGTTACGGGGTGCCACCGGGGAGCTGTTTTTT. Drawing the rest from reference TRBV7-2 and TRBJ2-2, the complete variable domain is GAGVSQSPSNKVTEKGKDVELRCDPISGHTALYWYRQSLGQGLEFLIYFQGNSAPDKSGLPSDRFSAERTGGSVSTLTIQRTQQEDSAVYLCASSPLRGATGELFFGEGSRLTVL.

The rearrangement links TRBV29-1 to TRBJ2-5; D is uncertain. This CDR3 has 13 residues. From germline, CDR1 is SQVTM and CDR2 ANQGSEA. V lost 0 bases and J lost 8, with 13 bases in between. CDR3 sequence (DNA): TGCAGCGTTGAAGATTCGGGCGCTCTAACCCAGTACTTC. Protein product: CSVEDSGALTQYF.

This clonotype occurred once. The chain has TRBV29-1 and TRBJ2-1; D gene uncertain. The germline gives CDR1 SQVTM, CDR2 ANQGSEA. The CDR3 consists of 15 residues. V was shortened by 8 bases and J by 0 bases, with 17 bases between the two germline ends. CDR3 in amino acids: CSFRGALSSYNEQFF. The CDR3, as DNA: TGCAGCTTCCGTGGCGCCCTCAGCTCCTACAATGAGCAGTTCTTC.

The rearrangement links TRBV6-2 or TRBV6-3 to TRBJ1-2; D is perhaps TRBD1 (5 bases). This CDR3 is built from 14 residues. Germline V gene lookup returns CDR1 MNHEY and CDR2 SVGEGT. The ends were cut back, 6 bases at V and 8 bases at J, with 19 bases in the middle. CDR3 sequence (DNA): TGTGCCAGCAGCCGCCTCAAAGGGGCGGGCGGCTACACCTTC. Amino acids: CASSRLKGAGGYTF.

The chain uses TRBV9 and TRBJ2-4, with a possible D match to TRBD2 (5 bases). Matching the DNA end better, TRBJ2-7 makes the J call doubtful. CDR3 length: 15 residues. CDR1 SGDLS and CDR2 YYNGEE come from the germline V gene. The DNA for the CDR3 is TGTGCCAGCAGCGTAGACGAAGAGGGTACCTACGAGCAGTACTTC. Encoded protein: CASSVDEEGTYEQYF.

In its sample, this clonotype is medium-sized (0.01 to 0.1%). The chain couples TRBV13 to TRBJ2-7; D call uncertain. Germline-derived CDR1 and CDR2 are PRHDT and FYEKMQ (reference sequence). The CDR3 spans 13 residues. V was cut by 2 bases and J by 7 bases, with 12 bases left in between. The CDR3 loop is CASSLSVEGEQYF. CDR3 nucleotides: TGTGCCAGCAGCTTATCGGTGGAAGGGGAGCAGTACTTC. The complete variable domain, with remaining parts taken from reference TRBV13 and TRBJ2-7, reads AAGVIQSPRHLIKEKRETATLKCYPIPRHDTVYWYQQGPGQDPQFLISFYEKMQSDKGSIPDRFSAQQFSDYHSELNMSSLELGDSALYFCASSLSVEGEQYFGPGTRLTVT.

The V gene is TRBV20-1, the J gene TRBJ1-5; the D is unclear. Trimming left V 5 bases short and J 0 bases short, with 11 bases between. This CDR3 comprises 14 residues. CDR1 is DFQATT and CDR2 is SNEGSKA in the germline V gene (reference sequence). CDR3 DNA: TGCAGTGCTCGCCACCTAAATAGCAATCAGCCCCAGCATTTT. It yields the protein CSARHLNSNQPQHF.

The chain is built from TRBV18 and TRBJ2-7, with 10 bases identical to TRBD1. The trim removed 3 bases at V and 6 bases at J, leaving 8 bases unmatched. The CDR3 consists of 15 residues. Germline V lookup: CDR1 KGHSH, CDR2 LQKENI. CDR3 DNA sequence: TGTGCCAGCTCACCGGGGACAGGGGCAAAATTCGAGCAGTACTTC. This encodes CASSPGTGAKFEQYF.

The sample holds one count of this clonotype. This chain connects TRBV7-2 to TRBJ1-2; D is ambiguous. Trimming took 2 bases from V and 6 from J, leaving 16 bases between them. The CDR3 extends over 15 amino acids. Germline CDR1 and CDR2: SGHTA and FQGNSA. As DNA, the CDR3 is TGTGCCAGCAGCTTACCAGGAGAATACGAGAATGGCTACACCTTC. Protein sequence: CASSLPGEYENGYTF.

The chain links TRBV28 to TRBJ2-7, with TRBD2 identical over 8 bases. Trimming at V came to 5 bases and at J to 2 bases, leaving 8 bases not matched to a gene. The CDR3 extends over 15 amino acids. CDR1 MDHEN and CDR2 SYDVKM come from the germline V gene. CDR3 residues: CASSPLSGVPYEQYF. The CDR3 nucleotides are TGTGCCAGCAGTCCCCTTAGCGGGGTCCCCTACGAGCAGTACTTC. Drawing the rest from reference TRBV28 and TRBJ2-7, the complete variable domain is DVKVTQSSRYLVKRTGEKVFLECVQDMDHENMFWYRQDPGLGLRLIYFSYDVKMKEKGDIPEGYSVSREKKERFSLILESASTNQTSMYLCASSPLSGVPYEQYFGPGTRLTVT.

The chain recombines TRBV6-2 or TRBV6-3 with TRBJ1-1; 8 bases align to TRBD1. The germline gives CDR1 MNHEY, CDR2 SVGEGT. J gave up 11 bases and V 2 bases, and 7 bases lay outside the gene matches. The CDR3 contains 13 residues. The CDR3: CASSYTGGGRAFF. The DNA for the CDR3 is TGTGCCAGCAGTTACACAGGGGGTGGAAGGGCTTTCTTT.

The CDR3 here is CASSPGTAAPLGVNIQYF. For the CDR3, the DNA is TGCGCCAGCAGCCCCGGGACAGCCGCACCCTTGGGTGTCAACATTCAGTACTTC. This rearrangement joins TRBV4-3 to TRBJ2-4; 7 bases match TRBD1. The germline V gene has CDR1 LGHNA and CDR2 YSLEER. The V and J ends lost 4 bases and 7 bases, in that order; junction bases with no gene match: 19. This CDR3 spans 18 amino acids.